A single sample is the source of the 11 T cell receptor beta chains below, sequenced in a study of identifying expanded T cells in peripheral blood. Sequencing used immunoSEQ multiplex PCR; TCRdb keeps in-frame clones, though not all of them. The sample yields approximately 130,000 clones, around four fifths seen once. The sequenced material came from blood. All receptors derive from a person between 18 and 69 years old in good health.

The chain employs TRBV29-1 and TRBJ1-6, with TRBD1 matching over 8 bases. CDR1 is SQVTM, CDR2 ANQGSEA, per germline. The CDR3 length is 13 residues. V dropped 7 bases and J dropped 8; count of bases not matched to a gene: 7. CDR3 loop: CSGQMDRDSPLHF. In DNA form, the CDR3 reads TGCAGCGGGCAAATGGACAGGGATTCACCCCTCCACTTT. The full variable domain, rest sourced from reference TRBV29-1 and TRBJ1-6, is SAVISQKPSRDICQRGTSLTIQCQVDSQVTMMFWYRQQPGQSLTLIATANQGSEATYESGFVIDKFPISRPNLTFSTLTVSNMSPEDSSIYLCSGQMDRDSPLHFGNGTRLTVT.

The gene calls are TRBV4-1 and TRBJ1-1, with D unresolved. Germline V gene sequence: CDR1 MGHRA, CDR2 YSYEKL. V shed 1 base and J shed 0 bases, with 9 bases lying between them. This CDR3 has 15 residues. CDR3 in DNA: TGCGCCAGCAGCCAAGGTCAGTACATGAACACTGAAGCTTTCTTT. Encoded protein: CASSQGQYMNTEAFF.

The chain recombines TRBV2 with TRBJ2-5; D remains ambiguous. V was pared by 4 bases and J by 5 bases, with 5 bases between. CDR1 is SNHLY, CDR2 FYNNEI, per germline. The CDR3 sequence is 11 residues long. The CDR3 reads CASSARETQYF. CDR3 DNA sequence: TGTGCCAGCAGTGCGAGGGAGACCCAGTACTTC.

On this clone: At one end, the junction sequence differs from germline, possibly due to a read error. This sequence joins TRBV5-1 and TRBJ2-3; D not resolved. The CDR3 consists of 12 residues. Germline values: CDR1 SGHRS, CDR2 YFSETQ. CDR3 residues: CASRLEIDTQYF. DNA of the CDR3: TGCGCCAGCAGGTTGGAGATAGATACGCAGTATTTT.

The V call is TRBV4-3, the J call TRBJ1-2; the D is unclear. The CDR3 sequence is 16 residues long. V gave up 8 bases and J gave up 3 bases, with 22 bases separating them. CDR1 is LGHNA, CDR2 YSLEER, per germline. CDR3 DNA sequence: TGCGCCAGCTCAGACCGGCTACATGGTGGTTACTATGGCTACACCTTC. This translates into CASSDRLHGGYYGYTF.

This clone occurred a few times. The chain recombines TRBV7-2 with TRBJ2-7; D remains unclear. V was clipped by 5 bases and J by 10 bases, with 12 bases between them. CDR1 and CDR2 (germline): SGHTA, FQGNSA. The CDR3 has 11 residues. The CDR3 DNA reads as TGTGCCAGCAGCCAGCGCTACGTTCAGTACTTC. It codes for CASSQRYVQYF.

This clone was recorded a few times. The rearrangement links TRBV29-1 to TRBJ1-2; D not resolved. The germline V and J ends were trimmed by 4 bases and 6 bases, with 24 bases remaining between them. The CDR3 is 16 amino acids. Germline V lookup: CDR1 SQVTM, CDR2 ANQGSEA. The DNA of the CDR3 is TGCAGCGTTGGGCTAGTTGGTGCGGATGTAAAAAATGGCTACACCTTC. Encoded protein: CSVGLVGADVKNGYTF.

CDR3 DNA: TGTGCCAGCAGCCCGCGGGGGGGCGTGACAGATACGCAGTATTTT. Translated: CASSPRGGVTDTQYF. The chain recombines TRBV7-3 with TRBJ2-3; 9 bases line up with TRBD2. With V trimmed by 5 bases and J by 3 bases, 6 bases remained unmatched. The germline V gene encodes CDR1 SGHTA and CDR2 FQGTGA. There are 15 residues in the CDR3.

The V gene is TRBV19, the J gene TRBJ2-5; 10 bases match TRBD1. Germline V lookup: CDR1 LNHDA, CDR2 SQIVND (reference sequence). The CDR3 loop spans 16 amino acids. Trimming took 6 bases from V and 0 from J; bases not matched to a gene: 7. The CDR3 nucleotides read TGTGCCAGTAGGACCCTCGGGACAGGGGACCAAGAGACCCAGTACTTC. This gives the protein CASRTLGTGDQETQYF.

The chain combines TRBV7-8 with TRBJ2-7; perhaps TRBD1 as D (6 bases). Germline V lookup: CDR1 SGHVS, CDR2 FQNEAQ. V was pared by 1 base and J by 5 bases, with 9 bases between. The CDR3 runs to 13 residues. The CDR3 here is CASSLGGLNEQYF. CDR3 nucleotides: TGTGCCAGCAGCTTAGGGGGGCTGAACGAGCAGTACTTC.

The rearrangement uses TRBV5-5 and TRBJ2-7; 7 bases map to TRBD1. Looked up from germline, CDR1 is SGHKS and CDR2 is YYEKEE (reference sequence). The V gene end was trimmed by 2 bases and the J gene end by 5 bases; junction bases not matched to a gene: 16. The CDR3 loop spans 17 amino acids. The CDR3 bases are TGTGCCAGCAGCTTTTTTTCGGGACAGCCTCTCCTTGACGAGCAGTACTTC. Translated, it gives CASSFFSGQPLLDEQYF.